The source of this T cell receptor (beta chain) is a study of CD8 T cells in Susac syndrome. Looked up from germline, CDR1 is SQVTM and CDR2 is ANQGSEA. This CDR3 region has 13 residues. Trimming shortened V by 2 bases and J by 4 bases, and 11 bases separated the two germline ends. RNA was extracted with the RNeasy kit, and a quantity of roughly 0.5 to 1 ug was reverse transcribed using random hexamers. TCRdb itself ran the immunoSEQ multiplex PCR reads through MiXCR, one entry per CDR3 protein. The sample shows fewer than 80,000 distinct CDR3 sequences, roughly 94% of them seen only once. The rearrangement uses TRBV29-1 and TRBJ1-2; a weak D match, TRBD1 (6 bases). This TCR was sampled from a human donor in good health. The material sequenced was CD8+ T cells from PBMCs. The CDR3 sequence is CSVENRVVYGYTF. In DNA, the CDR3 is TGCAGCGTTGAAAACAGGGTAGTCTATGGCTACACCTTC.